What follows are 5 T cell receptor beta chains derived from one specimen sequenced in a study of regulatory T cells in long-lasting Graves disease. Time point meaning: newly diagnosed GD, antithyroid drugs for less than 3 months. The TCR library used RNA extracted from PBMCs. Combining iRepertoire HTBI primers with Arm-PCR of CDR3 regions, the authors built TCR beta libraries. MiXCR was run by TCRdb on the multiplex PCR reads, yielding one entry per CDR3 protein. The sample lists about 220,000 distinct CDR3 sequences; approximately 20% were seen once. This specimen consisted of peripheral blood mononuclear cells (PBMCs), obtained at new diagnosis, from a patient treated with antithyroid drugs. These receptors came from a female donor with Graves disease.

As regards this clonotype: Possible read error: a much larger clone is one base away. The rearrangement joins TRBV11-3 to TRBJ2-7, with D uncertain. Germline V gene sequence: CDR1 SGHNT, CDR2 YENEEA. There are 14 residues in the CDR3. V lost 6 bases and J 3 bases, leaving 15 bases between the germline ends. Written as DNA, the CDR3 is TGTGCCAGCAGACAAGGGCCGAACCACTACGAGCAGTACTTC. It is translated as CASRQGPNHYEQYF.

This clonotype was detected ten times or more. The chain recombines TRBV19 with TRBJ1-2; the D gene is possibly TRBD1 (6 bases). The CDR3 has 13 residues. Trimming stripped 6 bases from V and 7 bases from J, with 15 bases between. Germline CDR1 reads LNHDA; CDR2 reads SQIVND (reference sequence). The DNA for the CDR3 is TGTGCCAGTAGAGGCGATGGGGGCTCTGGCTACACCTTC. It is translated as CASRGDGGSGYTF. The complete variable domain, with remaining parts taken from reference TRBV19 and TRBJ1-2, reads DGGITQSPKYLFRKEGQNVTLSCEQNLNHDAMYWYRQDPGQGLRLIYYSQIVNDFQKGDIAEGYSVSREKKESFPLTVTSAQKNPTAFYLCASRGDGGSGYTFGSGTRLTVV.

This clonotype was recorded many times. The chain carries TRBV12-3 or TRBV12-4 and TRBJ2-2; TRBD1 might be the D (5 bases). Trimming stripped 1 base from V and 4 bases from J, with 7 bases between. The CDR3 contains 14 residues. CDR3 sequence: CASSLEQVTGELFF. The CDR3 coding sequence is TGTGCCAGCAGTTTAGAACAGGTCACCGGGGAGCTGTTTTTT.

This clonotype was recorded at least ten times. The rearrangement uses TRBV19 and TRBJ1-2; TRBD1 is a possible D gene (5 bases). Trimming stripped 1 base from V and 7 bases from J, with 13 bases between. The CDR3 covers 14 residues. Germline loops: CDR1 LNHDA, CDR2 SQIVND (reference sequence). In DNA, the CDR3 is TGTGCCAGTAGTATAGGTGACAGCCCTTCTGGCTACACCTTC. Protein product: CASSIGDSPSGYTF.

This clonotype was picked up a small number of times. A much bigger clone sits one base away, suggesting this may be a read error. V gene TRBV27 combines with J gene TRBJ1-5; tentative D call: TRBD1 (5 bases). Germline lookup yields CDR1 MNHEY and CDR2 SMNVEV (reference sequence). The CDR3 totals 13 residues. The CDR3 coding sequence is TGTGCCAACAGTTCAGGGATCAATCAGCCCCAGCATTTT. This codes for CANSSGINQPQHF.